This TCR beta chain is from a study of blood T cell repertoires in COVID-19. In the study overall: Donors in the United States, Italy and Spain gave samples during acute or convalescent COVID-19.

This CDR3 has 17 amino acids. Trimming pared 1 base from V and 0 bases from J, leaving 16 bases between. Germline loops: CDR1 MGHRA, CDR2 YSYEKL. The repertoire was sequenced with immunoSEQ multiplex PCR; TCRdb's copy has only in-frame clones and lacks some. The sample has approximately 160,000 clones; over 75% are singletons. The V and J genes are TRBV4-1 and TRBJ2-7, with D possibly matching TRBD1 (5 bases). The sequenced material came from peripheral blood. The receptor was isolated from a man aged 60 to 75 with active or convalescent COVID-19. DNA for the CDR3: TGCGCCAGCAGCCAAGTCCAGGGTGAAAGGAGCTCCTACGAGCAGTACTTC. As protein: CASSQVQGERSSYEQYF.